This T cell receptor (beta chain) was identified during a study of CD8 T cells in Susac syndrome. After extraction with the RNeasy kit, roughly 0.5 to 1 ug of the RNA was reverse transcribed using random hexamers. TCRdb independently ran MiXCR on the immunoSEQ multiplex PCR reads; one entry per CDR3 protein. The sample carries 160,000 or so distinct CDR3 sequences, approximately 95% recorded once. This clonotype appeared once. Input material: CD8+ T cells from PBMCs. This sequence originates from a human donor with multiple sclerosis.

CDR3 bases: TGCAGCGTGGGGGCAGGGGTGATCTACGAGCAGTACTTC. It yields the protein CSVGAGVIYEQYF. V usage is TRBV29-1 and J usage is TRBJ2-7; a weak D match, TRBD1 (6 bases). V was shortened by 6 bases and J by 3 bases, with 15 bases between the two germline ends. CDR1 SQVTM and CDR2 ANQGSEA come from the germline V gene. The CDR3 sequence is 13 residues long.